This T cell receptor beta chain was found in a study of cytomegalovirus exposure and HLA in healthy donors. Notes on the study in general: Common viral pathogens (according to a later analysis) appeared linked to several of the most significant clusters. In vitro confirmation showed three CMV-associated chains to be CMV antigen specific. One cluster of highly shared sequence variants probably arose as a sequencing artifact.

Remarks on this clone: The antigen remains undetermined.

Looked up from germline, CDR1 is ENHRY and CDR2 is SYGVKD. Deletions cut 6 bases from V and 5 bases from J, with 14 bases between. This CDR3 spans 14 amino acids. The PCR had 60 Vbeta and 13 Jbeta primers. Sequenced by immunoSEQ multiplex PCR; TCRdb stores in-frame clones only, minus some. The sample lists under 150,000 clones, around 78% occurring once. This sequence joins TRBV10-3 and TRBJ1-5; possibly TRBD1 for D (5 bases). The receptor was isolated from a woman in her fifties or sixties in good health and CMV-seronegative. Sequencing was done on a sample of PBMCs. The CDR3 nucleotides read TGTGCCATCAGCCTCCTGGGAGGGGATCAGCCCCAGCATTTT. Translating gives CAISLLGGDQPQHF.